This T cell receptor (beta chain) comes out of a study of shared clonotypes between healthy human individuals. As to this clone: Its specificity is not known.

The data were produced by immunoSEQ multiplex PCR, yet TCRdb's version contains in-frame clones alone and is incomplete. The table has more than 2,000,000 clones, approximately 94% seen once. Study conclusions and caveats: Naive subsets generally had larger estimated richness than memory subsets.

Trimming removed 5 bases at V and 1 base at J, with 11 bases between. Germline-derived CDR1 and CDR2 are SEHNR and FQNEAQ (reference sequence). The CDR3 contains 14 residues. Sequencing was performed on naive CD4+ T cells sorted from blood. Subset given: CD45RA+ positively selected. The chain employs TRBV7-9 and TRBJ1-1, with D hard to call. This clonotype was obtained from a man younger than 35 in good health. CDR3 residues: CASSSLQRNTEAFF. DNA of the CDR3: TGTGCCAGCAGCAGTCTACAACGGAACACTGAAGCTTTCTTT.